This T cell receptor beta chain was identified during a study of blood T cell repertoires in COVID-19. About the research overall: The study drew acute and convalescent COVID-19 samples from the United States, Italy and Spain. PBMCs, B-cell-depleted T cells, or T cells were the source of the cDNA or gDNA that made up the material.

Per the germline V gene, CDR1 is SGHTA and CDR2 is FQGNSA. The CDR3 sequence is 19 residues long. With 2 bases removed from V and 0 bases from J, the gap between germline ends came to 22 bases. Original methodology: Estimation of nucleated cell counts relied on the amplification of reference gene primers. Generated by immunoSEQ multiplex PCR, the TCRdb table keeps only in-frame clones and is missing some. V and J calls and clone size follow that table, whereas D and trimming were derived from the DNA. The sample records some 150,000 clones, approximately 90% being singletons. The sequencing sample was made of peripheral blood. This sequence joins TRBV7-2 and TRBJ1-1, with TRBD1 as a possible D gene (6 bases). The sequence was obtained from a woman aged 40 to 50 with acute or convalescent COVID-19. The CDR3 DNA follows: TGTGCCAGCAGCTTAAGATTCCGGGTACTAGGGGGTATGAACACTGAAGCTTTCTTT. It yields the protein CASSLRFRVLGGMNTEAFF.